This T cell receptor beta chain is drawn from a study of post-analysis software for immune sequencing data. Whole-study findings and limits: A handful of TRBV segments appeared more often in patients than in controls, and TRBV5-6, TRBV5-1 and TRBV20-1 were among these.

The ends lost 5 bases at V and 4 bases at J; junction bases unmatched: 10. The CDR3 has 17 amino acids. Germline CDR1 KGHDR, CDR2 SFDVKD. Comment on this clonotype: Its target is not known.

The TCR beta cDNA libraries carried unique molecular identifiers. TCRdb re-derived calls from the PCR reads in MiXCR, one entry per CDR3 protein. The table shows around 710,000 distinct CDR3 sequences, with approximately 44% occurring only once. The gene calls are TRBV24-1 and TRBJ2-1; 10 bases fit TRBD2. The TCR originated in a girl aged 10 to 17 with multiple sclerosis. Sequencing input: blood. CDR3 in DNA: TGTGCCACCAGTGCGAAATGGACTAGCGGAAAGTACAATGAGCAGTTCTTC. Its translation is CATSAKWTSGKYNEQFF.